This T cell receptor (beta chain) was captured by sequencing in a study of human T cells and chemical hapten exposure. Study findings and constraints: As patch test score rose, PT1 expanded TCR counts tended to rise as well.

At least ten counts were recorded for this clonotype. Its antigen is unidentified. MiXCR, run by TCRdb on the RACE reads, gives a single entry per CDR3 protein. This table holds about 350,000 distinct CDR3 sequences, around 5% found once. Noted time point: pre-sensitization, week 0. Treatment: therapeutic diphenylcyclopropenone sensitization with weekly scalp DPC. The V gene's germline CDR1 is KGHSH and CDR2 LQKENI. The CDR3 has 18 amino acids. The J segment lost 0 bases and the V segment lost 2 bases, leaving 12 bases of the junction unmatched. J is TRBJ1-1 and V is TRBV18; TRBD1 matches at 7 bases. The sample here was whole blood, taken in connection with sensitization to the hapten diphenylcyclopropenone (DPC). The sequence was collected from a woman between 18 and 30 years old with alopecia areata. Some clones in this sample may be carry-over from other donors' samples. DNA for the CDR3: TGTGCCAGCTCACCAAATCGACAGGGCGGGCCCATGAACACTGAAGCTTTCTTT. Its protein is CASSPNRQGGPMNTEAFF.